This T cell receptor beta chain was captured by sequencing in a study of low-dose radiotherapy and immunotherapy resistance in tumors. Study background: The drug cyclophosphamide was given into a vein at 200 mg/m2 every two weeks, one day before radiation and immunotherapy.

TRAV and TRBV primers primed cDNA for both TCRalpha and TCRbeta. TCR amplification involved 20 PCR cycles with a constant-region primer and V-primer adapter. TCRdb processed the reads anew with MiXCR; each CDR3 protein has one entry. Altogether 75,000 to 95,000 distinct CDR3 sequences are present, approximately 17% being singletons, with the ten largest covering 5% to 7%. The V end was cut by 4 bases, the J end by 2 bases, with 15 bases between. The CDR3 is 15 residues long. CDR1 and CDR2 (germline): SGHDT, YYEEEE. Time point reported: before trial treatment. This clonotype was detected many times. This clonotype was sampled from a male donor with prostate cancer. The chain has TRBV5-6 and TRBJ1-1; TRBD1 is a possible D gene (6 bases). The sequencing here drew on PBMCs, taken before treatment. The CDR3 bases are TGTGCCAGCAGCAACCAAAGGACAGTAAACACTGAAGCTTTCTTT. Its protein is CASSNQRTVNTEAFF.